This T cell receptor beta chain was profiled in a study of shared clonotypes between healthy human individuals. At the deep level, the assay was run. Produced via immunoSEQ multiplex PCR; TCRdb's table is partial and in-frame only. The table records 760,000 or so clones, 90% to 98% of them present only once. Naive CD8 populations comprised CD45RO-negative cells positively selected for CCR7, excluding terminally differentiated effector memory CD45RA+ cells. Whole-study findings and limits: Four donors held roughly 5% of naive CD4 clonotypes in common.

The CDR3 totals 15 residues. In germline, CDR1 is SGHKS, CDR2 YYEKEE (reference sequence). The junction had 6 bases not matched to a gene; V was cut back by 1 base and J by 3 bases. For this clone: As yet, its antigen is unknown.

The sample taken for sequencing was naive CD8+ T cells sorted from blood. The sequence was collected from a young man in good health. The genes are TRBV5-5 and TRBJ2-7; 8 positions agree with TRBD1. CDR3 amino acids: CASSLFLDRDYEQYF. CDR3 bases: TGTGCCAGCAGCTTGTTTCTGGACAGGGACTACGAGCAGTACTTC.